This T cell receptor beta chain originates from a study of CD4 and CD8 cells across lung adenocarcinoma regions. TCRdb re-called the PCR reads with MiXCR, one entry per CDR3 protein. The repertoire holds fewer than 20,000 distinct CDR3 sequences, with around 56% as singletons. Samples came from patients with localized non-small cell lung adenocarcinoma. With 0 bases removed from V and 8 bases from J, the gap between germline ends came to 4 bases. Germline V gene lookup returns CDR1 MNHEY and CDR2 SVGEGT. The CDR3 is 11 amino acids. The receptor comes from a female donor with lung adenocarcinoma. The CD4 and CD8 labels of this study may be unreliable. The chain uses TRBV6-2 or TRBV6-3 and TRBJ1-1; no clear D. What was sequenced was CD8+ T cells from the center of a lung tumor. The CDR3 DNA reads TGTGCCAGCAGTTACTCGACAGAAGCTTTCTTT. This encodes CASSYSTEAFF.